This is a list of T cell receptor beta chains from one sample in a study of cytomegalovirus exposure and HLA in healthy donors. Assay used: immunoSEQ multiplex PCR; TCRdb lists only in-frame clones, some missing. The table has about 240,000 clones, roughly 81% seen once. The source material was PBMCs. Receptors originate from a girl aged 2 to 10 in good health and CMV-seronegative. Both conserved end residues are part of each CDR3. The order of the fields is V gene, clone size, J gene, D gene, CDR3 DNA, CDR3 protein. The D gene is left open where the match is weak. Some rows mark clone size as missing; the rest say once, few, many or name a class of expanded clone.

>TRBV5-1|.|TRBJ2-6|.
TGCGCCAGCGGCGACAGACGAGGGGCCAACGTCCTGACTTTC
CASGDRRGANVLTF
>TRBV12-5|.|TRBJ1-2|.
TGTGCTAGTGGTTTGGCAACGGGGGTCAGGGCTACCTATGGCTACACCTTC
CASGLATGVRATYGYTF
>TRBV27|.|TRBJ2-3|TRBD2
TGTGCCAGCAGTTTCAACGTGCGGGAGGGTGGGGATACGCAGTATTTT
CASSFNVREGGDTQYF
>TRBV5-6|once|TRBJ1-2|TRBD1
TGTGCCAGCACCATGACAGGGGGCCTAAGTTATGGCTACACCTTC
CASTMTGGLSYGYTF
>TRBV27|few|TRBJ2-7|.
TGTGCCAGCTCTCCCCACGGGGAGCGGGTAATTAATGAGCAGTACTTC
CASSPHGERVINEQYF
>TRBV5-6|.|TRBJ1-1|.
TGTGCCAGCAGCTTATTCCGGGAGGGCACTGAAGCTTTCTTT
CASSLFREGTEAFF
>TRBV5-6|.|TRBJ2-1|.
TGTGCCAGCAGCTTGGACAGGGAGCAGTTCTTC
CASSLDREQFF
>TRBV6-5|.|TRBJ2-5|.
TGTGCCAGCAGTTACAGCCAGGACAAAACCCAGTACTTC
CASSYSQDKTQYF
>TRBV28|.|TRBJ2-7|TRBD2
TGTGCCAGCAGTTTACCCCGTGCTAGCGGGAGGGCCTACGAGCAGTACTTC
CASSLPRASGRAYEQYF
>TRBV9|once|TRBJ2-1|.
TGTGCCAGCAGCGTAGTAGTCTCCTACAATGAGCAGTTCTTC
CASSVVVSYNEQFF
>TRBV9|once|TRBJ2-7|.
TGTGCCAGCAGCGTAGGGGACCAGGGGGCGGGAGGGAGGTACGAGCAGTACTTC
CASSVGDQGAGGRYEQYF
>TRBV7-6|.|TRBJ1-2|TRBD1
TGTGCCAGCAGCCTTGGGACAGGGCCCTATGGCTACACCTTC
CASSLGTGPYGYTF
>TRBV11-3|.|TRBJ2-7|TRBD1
TGTGCCAGCAGCGCCGGACAGGGGCCCTACGAGCAGTACTTC
CASSAGQGPYEQYF
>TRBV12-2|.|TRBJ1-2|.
TGTGCAAGTCGCTTAGTTTCCTCGGACAGGGCCTTGGACGGCTACACCTTC
CASRLVSSDRALDGYTF
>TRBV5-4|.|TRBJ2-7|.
TGTGCCAGCAGGCCTCCGGACAGTACCTACGAGCAGTACTTC
CASRPPDSTYEQYF
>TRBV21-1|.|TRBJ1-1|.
TGTGCCAGCAGCAAAGCAAGGACAGGGGGGGACACTGAAGCTTTCTTT
CASSKARTGGDTEAFF
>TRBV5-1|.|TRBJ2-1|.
TGCGCCAGCAGCTTGACAGGTCGTGAGCAGTTCTTC
CASSLTGREQFF
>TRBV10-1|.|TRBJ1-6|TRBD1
TGCGCCAGCAGTGAGGACAGGGGTGAATCCTATAATTCACCCCTCCACTTT
CASSEDRGESYNSPLHF
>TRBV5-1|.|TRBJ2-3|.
TGCGCCAGCAGCTTTTATGGCGGAACTAGCACAGATACGCAGTATTTT
CASSFYGGTSTDTQYF
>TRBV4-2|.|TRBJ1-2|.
TGTGCCAGCAGCCATGGGCCTGAGGGCTATGGCTACACCTTC
CASSHGPEGYGYTF
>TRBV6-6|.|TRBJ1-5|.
TGTGCCAGCAGTGAGGCAGCGGTTAATCAGCCCCAGCATTTT
CASSEAAVNQPQHF
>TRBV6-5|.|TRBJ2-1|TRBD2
TGTGCCAGCAGTTACTCAGGGCTAGCGGGGGCCAATGAGCAGTTCTTC
CASSYSGLAGANEQFF
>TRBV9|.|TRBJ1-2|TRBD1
TGTGCCAGCAGCGCGGTTCCGGGACAGGGGTATGGCTACACCTTC
CASSAVPGQGYGYTF
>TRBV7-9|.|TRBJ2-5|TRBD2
TGTGCCAGCAGCCGTGCTAGCGGGGGGTCGGAGACCCAGTACTTC
CASSRASGGSETQYF
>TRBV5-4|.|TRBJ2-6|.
TGTGCCAGCAGCTTCCCACTCTCTGGGGCCAACGTCCTGACTTTC
CASSFPLSGANVLTF
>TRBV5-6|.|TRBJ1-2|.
TGTGCCAGCAGCTTGGGACAGACGTTCTATGGCTACACCTTC
CASSLGQTFYGYTF
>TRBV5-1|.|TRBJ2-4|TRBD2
TGCGCCAGCAGCTCGGTTAGCGGGAGGGCCCCCCAAAACATTCAGTACTTC
CASSSVSGRAPQNIQYF
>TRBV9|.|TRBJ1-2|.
TGTGCCAGCAGCGTAGGGGCGGGGGGACGCGGCTACACCTTC
CASSVGAGGRGYTF
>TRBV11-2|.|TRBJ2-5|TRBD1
TGTGCCAGCAGCCTCCGGGACAGGCAGACCCAGTACTTC
CASSLRDRQTQYF
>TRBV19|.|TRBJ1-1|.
TGTGCCAGTACAACCCGTCGGACTGAAGCTTTCTTT
CASTTRRTEAFF
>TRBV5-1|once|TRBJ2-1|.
TGCGCCAGCACTAGGGGCAATGAGCAGTTCTTC
CASTRGNEQFF
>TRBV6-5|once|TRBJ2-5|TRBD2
TGTGCCAGCAGCCCTAGCGGGGGAAAAGAGACCCAGTACTTC
CASSPSGGKETQYF
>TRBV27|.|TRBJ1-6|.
TGTGCCAGCAGGAGGGAGAGGAATCATAATTCACCCCTCCACTTT
CASRRERNHNSPLHF